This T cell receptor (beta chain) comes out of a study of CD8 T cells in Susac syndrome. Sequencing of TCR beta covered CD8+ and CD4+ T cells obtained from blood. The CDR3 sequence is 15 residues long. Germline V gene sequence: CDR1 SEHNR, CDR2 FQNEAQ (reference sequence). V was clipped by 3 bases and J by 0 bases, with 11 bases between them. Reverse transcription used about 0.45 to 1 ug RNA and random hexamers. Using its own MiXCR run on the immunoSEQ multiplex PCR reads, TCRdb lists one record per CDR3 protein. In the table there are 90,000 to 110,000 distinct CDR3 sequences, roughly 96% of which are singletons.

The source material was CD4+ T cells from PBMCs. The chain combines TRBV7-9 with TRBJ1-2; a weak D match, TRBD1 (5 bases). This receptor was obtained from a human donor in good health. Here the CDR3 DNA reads TGTGCCAGCAGCTTCGGGCGGGGGGCTAACTATGGCTACACCTTC. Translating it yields CASSFGRGANYGYTF.